This TCR beta chain was recorded in a study of T cells after yellow fever vaccination. Whole-study results and caveats: The study re-detected most primary-vaccination clones after the booster (96% CD4, 88% CD8).

In TCRdb, the 5' RACE reads were re-called with MiXCR into one record per CDR3 protein. This repertoire shows roughly 120,000 distinct CDR3 sequences, 7.2% found once; its top ten account for roughly 2.8%. This clonotype has at least ten counts. Antigen specificity is unknown. This CDR3 region has 16 residues. V gave up 4 bases and J gave up 6 bases, with 18 bases separating them. Germline V gene sequence: CDR1 LNHNV, CDR2 YYDKDF (reference sequence). The sequence was obtained from a young man who received the YFV17D yellow fever vaccine. This rearrangement joins TRBV15 to TRBJ2-2; TRBD1 or TRBD2 may be the D gene (5 bases each). Here the sequenced sample was CD4+ T cells sorted from PBMCs, taken approximately 40 days after the first yellow fever vaccination. The CDR3, as DNA: TGTGCCACCAGCAAACGGGACGGCCGAGGCGCCGGGGAGCTGTTTTTT. This encodes CATSKRDGRGAGELFF. Filled out from reference TRBV15 and TRBJ2-2, the complete variable domain reads DAMVIQNPRYQVTQFGKPVTLSCSQTLNHNVMYWYQQKSSQAPKLLFHYYDKDFNNEADTPDNFQSRRPNTSFCFLDIRSPGLGDTAMYLCATSKRDGRGAGELFFGEGSRLTVL.